This T cell receptor beta chain originates from a study of blood T cells in healthy people across ages. General study findings and limits: The study lacked donor CMV status, which possibly confounded expanded clonotype changes.

Primed by a sample-barcoded 5' primer and a J-beta primer mix, a second PCR proceeded for 7 to 11 cycles. TCRdb reprocessed the 5' RACE reads with MiXCR, giving one entry per CDR3 protein. The repertoire holds 750,000 to 950,000 distinct CDR3 sequences, 20% to 30% seen once, with under 3% in the top ten. A few counts support this clonotype. Its antigen is undetermined. Germline V gene data show CDR1 as SGHDT and CDR2 as YYEEEE. Trimming took 0 bases from V and 1 from J, leaving 13 bases between them. CDR3 length: 16 amino acids. In addition, the sample was reused for a study of T cells of mothers and their children. In that study: Extraction yielded RNA that went, in full, into cDNA synthesis at roughly 1.4 ug per 15 ul. In related and unrelated pairs alike, thymic selection shapes TCR recombination output, with inherited differences minor.

Sequenced material: blood. This receptor was taken from a boy aged 5-17 years in good health. This sequence joins TRBV5-6 and TRBJ1-1; no clear D. The CDR3 reads CASSLESLGENTEAFF. For the CDR3, the DNA is TGTGCCAGCAGCTTGGAATCCCTGGGAGAGAACACTGAAGCTTTCTTT.